This T cell receptor beta chain was identified during a study of cytomegalovirus exposure and HLA in healthy donors. The PCR had 60 Vbeta and 13 Jbeta primers. Clones were read by immunoSEQ multiplex PCR, and TCRdb kept only the in-frame ones, dropping some. The sample has approximately 290,000 clones, roughly 80% seen once. This CDR3 region has 14 residues. Germline values: CDR1 SGHNT, CDR2 YENEEA. V lost 1 base to trimming and J lost 4 bases, with 8 bases between them. The chain has TRBV11-3 and TRBJ1-5; perhaps TRBD1 as D (5 bases). This TCR was recovered from a girl between 2 and 10 years old in good health and CMV-seronegative. Sequencing used PBMCs. This CDR3 is CASSLGQGNQPQHF. The CDR3, as DNA: TGTGCCAGCAGCTTAGGTCAGGGAAATCAGCCCCAGCATTTT.